The 18 T cell receptor beta chains below come from one sample, sequenced in a study of control samples from healthy donors and cancer patients. Measured with immunoSEQ multiplex PCR; TCRdb has only the in-frame clones, and not every one. The data show fewer than 100,000 clones, about four fifths seen once. The sequenced material came from blood. Receptor source: a man aged 60 to 75 in good health.

The rearrangement uses TRBV6-6 and TRBJ2-3; perhaps TRBD2 as D (6 bases). Germline CDR1 and CDR2: MNHNY and SVGAGI (reference sequence). V gave up 0 bases and J gave up 5 bases, with 9 bases separating them. This CDR3 has 14 residues. In nucleotides, the CDR3 is TGTGCCAGCAGTTACTCGACCGGGGGAGATACGCAGTATTTT. As protein: CASSYSTGGDTQYF.

The chain links TRBV4-1 to TRBJ2-7; perhaps TRBD2 as D (6 bases). The CDR3 has 16 amino acids. Germline V gives CDR1 MGHRA, CDR2 YSYEKL. V lost 4 bases and J 0 bases, leaving 16 bases between the germline ends. The CDR3 nucleotides are TGCGCCAGCAGCCCAGAATACCGGGGGTTCTCCTACGAGCAGTACTTC. This sequence encodes CASSPEYRGFSYEQYF.

This clone was recorded a few times. The chain combines TRBV6-1 with TRBJ1-2, with TRBD1 as a possible D gene (5 bases). There are 12 residues in the CDR3. V was cut by 3 bases and J by 14 bases, with 16 bases left in between. Germline-derived CDR1 and CDR2 are MNHNS and SASEGT. CDR3 in amino acids: CASSETQARTTF. CDR3 DNA: TGTGCCAGCAGTGAGACACAGGCCAGAACAACCTTC.

V is TRBV10-3 and J is TRBJ1-1; D gene unclear. There are 15 residues in the CDR3. Trimming cost V 3 bases and J 1 base, with 12 bases left between them. The germline V gene encodes CDR1 ENHRY and CDR2 SYGVKD. The CDR3: CAISEGGGRNTEAFF. The CDR3 region has the DNA TGTGCCATCAGTGAAGGAGGCGGACGGAACACTGAAGCTTTCTTT.

The gene calls are TRBV4-1 and TRBJ1-5; D is ambiguous. CDR1 is MGHRA, CDR2 YSYEKL, per germline. V was clipped by 1 base and J by 2 bases, with 12 bases between them. The CDR3 has 16 residues. This CDR3 reads CASSQVSAAGNQPQHF. In DNA, the CDR3 is TGCGCCAGCAGCCAAGTATCCGCGGCCGGCAATCAGCCCCAGCATTTT.

The V gene is TRBV2, the J gene TRBJ2-2; TRBD2 might be the D (6 bases). From germline, CDR1 is SNHLY and CDR2 FYNNEI. The CDR3 is 12 residues long. V was shortened by 5 bases and J by 7 bases, with 8 bases between the two germline ends. The CDR3 coding sequence is TGTGCCAGCAGTTCGGGGGACGGGGAGCTGTTTTTT. This sequence encodes CASSSGDGELFF.

The rearrangement joins TRBV28 to TRBJ2-2; D not certain. The V gene's germline CDR1 is MDHEN and CDR2 SYDVKM. V was clipped by 6 bases and J by 6 bases, with 8 bases between them. The CDR3 loop spans 12 amino acids. The CDR3, as DNA: TGTGCCAGCAGGCCCGTGTCCGGGGAGCTGTTTTTT. Its translation is CASRPVSGELFF.

V is TRBV13 and J is TRBJ2-7; TRBD1 is a possible D gene (6 bases). Trimming pared 1 base from V and 3 bases from J, leaving 16 bases between. Per the germline V gene, CDR1 is PRHDT and CDR2 is FYEKMQ (reference sequence). The CDR3 extends over 16 amino acids. The CDR3 nucleotides read TGTGCCAGCAGCTTAGAGGGGGACGCCGGACGCTACGAGCAGTACTTC. Amino acid sequence: CASSLEGDAGRYEQYF.

The chain is built from TRBV19 and TRBJ2-2; 7 bases line up with TRBD1. The CDR3 is 16 residues long. Per the germline V gene, CDR1 is LNHDA and CDR2 is SQIVND (reference sequence). The ends lost 0 bases at V and 6 bases at J; junction bases unmatched: 7. CDR3 protein: CASSIETGATSGELFF. DNA for the CDR3: TGTGCCAGTAGTATAGAAACAGGGGCTACCTCCGGGGAGCTGTTTTTT.

The rearrangement links TRBV27 to TRBJ1-4; 9 positions match TRBD1. From germline, CDR1 is MNHEY and CDR2 SMNVEV (reference sequence). The ends lost 3 bases at V and 7 bases at J; junction bases unmatched: 3. The CDR3 is 14 residues long. The DNA of the CDR3 is TGTGCCAGCAGTTTGGTGACAGGGGGTGAAAAACTGTTTTTT. As protein: CASSLVTGGEKLFF.

CDR3 nucleotide sequence: TGTGCCAGCAGTCCAACCAGGGACACCGGGGAGCTGTTTTTT. It codes for CASSPTRDTGELFF. This chain links TRBV2 with TRBJ2-2; possible D gene TRBD1, 5 bases. This CDR3 is built from 14 residues. Trimming left V 5 bases short and J 3 bases short, with 10 bases between. CDR1 is SNHLY and CDR2 is FYNNEI in the germline V gene.

J is TRBJ2-1 and V is TRBV4-2; weak D call: TRBD2 (6 bases). V dropped 5 bases and J dropped 4 bases, with 12 bases sitting between them. Germline CDR1 is LGHNA and CDR2 is YNFKEQ. The CDR3 consists of 14 residues. The CDR3 nucleotides read TGTGCCAGCAGCTCCGCGGGGTCTTACAATGAGCAGTTCTTC. Translation gives CASSSAGSYNEQFF.

This clone was seen more than once but under ten times. The chain employs TRBV25-1 and TRBJ1-6, with a tentative D call TRBD1 (5 bases). V was pared by 6 bases and J by 10 bases, with 19 bases between. From germline, CDR1 is MGHDK and CDR2 SYGVNS. The CDR3 has 15 amino acids. The CDR3, as DNA: TGTGCCAGCAGACGTAATTCGGGGGTTCGGTCACCCCTCCACTTT. It is translated as CASRRNSGVRSPLHF.

The chain combines TRBV27 with TRBJ2-5; 9 bases line up with TRBD1. This CDR3 spans 15 amino acids. CDR1 and CDR2 from the germline V gene are MNHEY and SMNVEV (reference sequence). V lost 0 bases and J lost 7; bases outside the gene matches: 6. The CDR3, as DNA: TGTGCCAGCAGTTTATCCGGACAGGGGAGCGTGACCCAGTACTTC. Amino acids: CASSLSGQGSVTQYF.

CDR3 sequence (DNA): TGCGCCAGCAGCGCGACAGGGGGCGCCCGGCCTATGAACACTGAAGCTTTCTTT. Its translation: CASSATGGARPMNTEAFF. The chain couples TRBV5-1 to TRBJ1-1, with 10 bases identical to TRBD1. Germline V lookup: CDR1 SGHRS, CDR2 YFSETQ. The CDR3 length is 18 residues. J was trimmed by 0 bases and V by 4 bases; bases with no gene match: 12.

The chain combines TRBV11-1 with TRBJ2-1; 12 nucleotides match TRBD2. Per germline, CDR1 SGHAT and CDR2 FQDESV (reference sequence). V lost 5 bases and J lost 0; bases outside the gene matches: 2. This CDR3 is 16 amino acids long. CDR3 bases: TGTGCCAGCAGCGGACTAGCGGGGAGCTCCTACAATGAGCAGTTCTTC. It specifies CASSGLAGSSYNEQFF.

The V and J genes are TRBV27 and TRBJ2-3, with D perhaps matching TRBD2 (7 bases). Germline loops: CDR1 MNHEY, CDR2 SMNVEV (reference sequence). V was trimmed by 5 bases and J by 2 bases, leaving 11 bases between them. The CDR3 has 14 amino acids. The CDR3 sequence is CASSPRGATDTQYF. CDR3 coding DNA: TGTGCCAGCAGTCCCCGGGGGGCCACAGATACGCAGTATTTT.

This clone showed up just once. The sample carries other DNA sequences with the same CDR3. The rearrangement uses TRBV20-1 and TRBJ2-7; the D call may be TRBD1 or TRBD2 (7 bases each). The V gene's germline CDR1 is DFQATT and CDR2 SNEGSKA (reference sequence). The CDR3 has 15 amino acids. The V gene lost 3 bases and the J gene lost 1 base, with 16 bases spanning the gap. CDR3 sequence: CSASRGAGGSYEQYF. The CDR3 DNA is TGCAGTGCTAGTCGGGGGGCAGGGGGGTCCTACGAGCAGTACTTC.